Each of the 28 T cell receptor beta chains below was sequenced from the same sample in a study of Ad26.COV2.S vaccination and SARS-CoV-2 variants. Treatment given: roughly 18 received Ad26.COV2.S at low or high dose, single or two shots; about 5 received placebo; per-sample allocation not given. Sample collection was performed on day 63 after the first vaccine or placebo injection. Some clones are missing from TCRdb's copy, which holds only in-frame ones; the method was immunoSEQ multiplex PCR. The sample contains 300,000 to 350,000 clones, roughly 90% of which appear only once. The source was peripheral blood, collected in a trial of Ad26.COV2.S vaccine versus placebo. The receptor set was obtained from a person aged 18 to 59 who received the Ad26.COV2.S COVID-19 vaccine or a placebo.

The chain couples TRBV24-1 to TRBJ1-1; weak D call: TRBD1 (6 bases). CDR1 and CDR2 from the germline V gene are KGHDR and SFDVKD. With 7 bases removed from V and 1 base from J, the gap between germline ends came to 9 bases. CDR3 length: 13 residues. The CDR3 spells CATRAGENTEAFF. CDR3 DNA: TGTGCCACCAGGGCAGGGGAGAACACTGAAGCTTTCTTT.

The rearrangement uses TRBV19 and TRBJ2-3, with TRBD2 identical over 11 bases. Germline V gene lookup returns CDR1 LNHDA and CDR2 SQIVND (reference sequence). V shed 5 bases, J shed 5 bases, and the junction held 6 bases outside the gene matches. The CDR3 sequence is 15 residues long. The CDR3, as DNA: TGTGCCAGTAGTGAAACTAGCGGGGGTGGAGATACGCAGTATTTT. It yields the protein CASSETSGGGDTQYF.

To note about this clone: This sample includes further DNA sequences coding for the same CDR3. The chain uses TRBV7-9 and TRBJ1-1, with D uncertain. In germline, CDR1 is SEHNR, CDR2 FQNEAQ (reference sequence). CDR3 length: 12 amino acids. V was trimmed by 3 bases and J by 2 bases, leaving 4 bases between them. The CDR3 is CASSFSNTEAFF. The CDR3 coding sequence is TGTGCCAGCAGCTTCTCAAACACTGAAGCTTTCTTT. Full variable domain (rest looked up from reference TRBV7-9 and TRBJ1-1): DTGVSQNPRHKITKRGQNVTFRCDPISEHNRLYWYRQTLGQGPEFLTYFQNEAQLEKSRLLSDRFSAERPKGSFSTLEIQRTEQGDSAMYLCASSFSNTEAFFGQGTRLTVV.

The rearrangement joins TRBV19 to TRBJ1-1, with D tentatively TRBD1 (6 bases). Trimming took off 5 bases at V and 6 bases at J, with 13 bases between the two ends. The CDR3 runs to 13 residues. In germline, CDR1 is LNHDA, CDR2 SQIVND (reference sequence). This CDR3 reads CASSPWTASEAFF. The CDR3 DNA follows: TGTGCCAGTAGTCCGTGGACAGCTTCTGAAGCTTTCTTT. Variable domain in full (rest from reference TRBV19 and TRBJ1-1): DGGITQSPKYLFRKEGQNVTLSCEQNLNHDAMYWYRQDPGQGLRLIYYSQIVNDFQKGDIAEGYSVSREKKESFPLTVTSAQKNPTAFYLCASSPWTASEAFFGQGTRLTVV.

This rearrangement joins TRBV19 to TRBJ1-2; perhaps TRBD1 as D (5 bases). The CDR3 extends over 13 amino acids. V lost 1 base, J lost 6 bases, and 9 bases lay in between. Germline V gives CDR1 LNHDA, CDR2 SQIVND (reference sequence). CDR3 in DNA: TGTGCCAGTAGTATAGTAAGGGGCGATGGCTACACCTTC. It codes for CASSIVRGDGYTF.

This chain's CDR3 is CASSPRTGDGYTF. The CDR3 bases are TGTGCCAGCAGCCCCCGGACAGGGGATGGCTACACCTTC. The gene calls are TRBV14 and TRBJ1-2; 9 nucleotides match TRBD1. The CDR3 loop spans 13 amino acids. V shed 4 bases, J shed 6 bases, and the junction held 3 bases outside the gene matches. Germline V CDR1 and CDR2: SGHDN, FVKESK.

CDR3 protein: CASSPDFPLAGVGNEQFF. CDR3 nucleotide sequence: TGTGCCAGCAGTCCGGACTTCCCTCTAGCGGGAGTGGGGAATGAGCAGTTCTTC. J is TRBJ2-1 and V is TRBV28; 10 nucleotides match TRBD2. Germline V gives CDR1 MDHEN, CDR2 SYDVKM. V dropped 5 bases and J dropped 7; count of bases not matched to a gene: 17. The CDR3 contains 18 residues.

The J gene is TRBJ1-2, the V gene TRBV19; D unclear. Trimming removed 2 bases at V and 4 bases at J, with 8 bases between. This CDR3 is built from 13 residues. CDR1 is LNHDA, CDR2 SQIVND, per germline (reference sequence). CDR3 DNA sequence: TGTGCCAGTAGTATATTGACTTCCTATGGCTACACCTTC. Translating gives CASSILTSYGYTF.

The rearrangement links TRBV3-1 (or the pseudogene TRBV3-2) to TRBJ2-5; D remains unclear. Trimming shortened V by 1 base and J by 5 bases, and 5 bases separated the two germline ends. The CDR3 spans 12 residues. CDR1 LGHDT and CDR2 YNNKEL come from the germline V gene (reference sequence). The CDR3 DNA reads as TGTGCCAGCAGCCAAGCACAGGAGACCCAGTACTTC. This gives the protein CASSQAQETQYF.

This chain joins TRBV12-3 or TRBV12-4 and TRBJ2-7; D ambiguous. With 6 bases removed from V and 7 bases from J, the gap between germline ends came to 13 bases. The CDR3 runs to 12 residues. CDR3 sequence: CASSTPSWEQYF. DNA of the CDR3: TGTGCCAGCAGCACTCCGAGTTGGGAGCAGTACTTC.

This chain links TRBV5-1 with TRBJ1-2; D ambiguous. CDR3 length: 12 amino acids. V was trimmed by 3 bases and J by 0 bases, leaving 3 bases between them. Germline V gives CDR1 SGHRS, CDR2 YFSETQ. The CDR3: CASSSSNYGYTF. CDR3 DNA sequence: TGCGCCAGCAGCTCGTCTAACTATGGCTACACCTTC.

The chain employs TRBV4-2 and TRBJ2-2, with 7 bases that match TRBD1. CDR3 length: 16 amino acids. After removal of 1 base from V and 4 bases from J, the junction contained 6 bases not matched to a gene. Per germline, CDR1 LGHNA and CDR2 YNFKEQ. The CDR3 coding sequence is TGTGCCAGCAGCCAAGTTTGGGACAGACCCACCGGGGAGCTGTTTTTT. This gives the protein CASSQVWDRPTGELFF.

The chain links TRBV5-8 to TRBJ2-5; 7 nucleotides line up with TRBD1. Germline CDR1 SGHTS, CDR2 YDEGEE. The V segment lost 0 bases and the J segment 0 bases; nucleotides outside the gene matches: 14. This CDR3 has 19 amino acids. The CDR3 here is CASSLAIGTTGSYQETQYF. The CDR3 region has the DNA TGTGCCAGCAGCTTGGCCATTGGAACGACAGGGTCGTACCAAGAGACCCAGTACTTC.

The chain combines TRBV5-1 with TRBJ2-7; D possibly uses TRBD1 or TRBD2 (5 bases each). CDR1 is SGHRS and CDR2 is YFSETQ in the germline V gene. The CDR3 consists of 17 residues. Trimming shortened V by 0 bases and J by 3 bases, and 19 bases separated the two germline ends. DNA of the CDR3: TGCGCCAGCAGCTTGGGTCTGGTGGGGGACCTCGACTACGAGCAGTACGTC. Encoded protein: CASSLGLVGDLDYEQYV.

This sequence joins TRBV12-2 and TRBJ1-5. TRBV12-2 is an annotated pseudogene. The CDR3 sequence is 16 residues long. The CDR3 nucleotides read TGTGCAAGTCGCTTAGAGGGGGGGAGAGGAAATCAGCCCCAGCATTTT. It specifies CASRLEGGRGNQPQHF.

This chain links TRBV21-1 with TRBJ1-6. TRBV21-1 is classified as a pseudogene. The CDR3 runs to 16 residues. The CDR3 nucleotides read TGTGCCAGCAGCAAAGGTGTGGCGCACGAGGATTCACCCCTCCACTTT. It is translated as CASSKGVAHEDSPLHF.

The V gene is TRBV5-4, the J gene TRBJ2-7; 9 bases line up with TRBD2. With 4 bases clipped from V and 3 bases from J, the junction kept 11 bases outside the gene matches. CDR1 is SGHNT and CDR2 is YYREEE in the germline V gene (reference sequence). The CDR3 spans 16 residues. CDR3 protein: CASSEEDSGRCYEQYV. The CDR3 bases are TGTGCCAGCAGCGAGGAGGATAGCGGGAGATGCTACGAGCAGTACGTC.

V usage is TRBV18 and J usage is TRBJ1-1; the D gene is possibly TRBD1 (5 bases). This CDR3 contains 14 residues. Germline V CDR1 and CDR2: KGHSH, LQKENI. Trimming removed 0 bases from V and 7 bases from J, with 12 bases in between. Written as DNA, the CDR3 is TGTGCCAGCTCACCACCTGGGGGGACCGGTGAAGCTTTCTTT. Translating gives CASSPPGGTGEAFF. Full variable domain (remainder filled in from reference TRBV18 and TRBJ1-1): NAGVMQNPRHLVRRRGQEARLRCSPMKGHSHVYWYRQLPEEGLKFMVYLQKENIIDESGMPKERFSAEFPKEGPSILRIQQVVRGDSAAYFCASSPPGGTGEAFFGQGTRLTVV.

The count of this clone is one. The gene calls are TRBV7-8 and TRBJ1-5; the match to TRBD1 covers 10 bases. The CDR3 loop spans 16 amino acids. Germline CDR1 reads SGHVS; CDR2 reads FQNEAQ. Germline trimming cut 5 bases from V and 7 bases from J; bases unmatched to any gene: 11. CDR3 in DNA: TGTGCCAGCAGCCCGACAGGGGGCGCTGGGTCACAGCCCCAGCATTTT. Residues: CASSPTGGAGSQPQHF.

In DNA form, the CDR3 reads TGTGCCAGTAGTAAGCGACTCACGGGCACAGATACGCAGTATTTT. Amino acids: CASSKRLTGTDTQYF. The J gene is TRBJ2-3, the V gene TRBV19, with D unclear. Germline V gene sequence: CDR1 LNHDA, CDR2 SQIVND (reference sequence). This CDR3 spans 15 amino acids. Trimming took 4 bases from V and 1 from J, leaving 12 bases between them.

This sequence joins TRBV18 and TRBJ1-1; 9 bases are shared with TRBD1. Germline CDR1 is KGHSH and CDR2 is LQKENI. The CDR3 has 15 residues. V was pared by 2 bases and J by 3 bases, with 4 bases of the junction left unmatched. DNA for the CDR3: TGTGCCAGCTCACCAGGGACAGGGTGGGACACTGAAGCTTTCTTT. This sequence encodes CASSPGTGWDTEAFF.

The genes are TRBV19 and TRBJ1-1; maybe TRBD1 (6 bases). V lost 1 base and J lost 2, with 11 bases in between. CDR1 and CDR2 (germline): LNHDA, SQIVND (reference sequence). The CDR3 is 15 residues long. This CDR3 is CASSIAGTSNTEAFF. The DNA of the CDR3 is TGTGCCAGTAGTATAGCGGGGACAAGCAACACTGAAGCTTTCTTT. The whole variable domain, filled in from reference TRBV19 and TRBJ1-1, reads DGGITQSPKYLFRKEGQNVTLSCEQNLNHDAMYWYRQDPGQGLRLIYYSQIVNDFQKGDIAEGYSVSREKKESFPLTVTSAQKNPTAFYLCASSIAGTSNTEAFFGQGTRLTVV.

The J gene is TRBJ2-3, the V gene TRBV3-1 (or the pseudogene TRBV3-2); 7 bases line up with TRBD1. Germline lookup yields CDR1 LGHDT and CDR2 YNNKEL (reference sequence). J lost 4 bases, V lost 0 bases, and 7 bases had no gene match. The length of the CDR3 is 16 residues. CDR3 sequence: CASSQEIQGTADTQYF. The CDR3 DNA follows: TGTGCCAGCAGCCAAGAAATACAGGGGACGGCAGATACGCAGTATTTT.

V and J are TRBV18 and TRBJ1-1; 8 nucleotides agree with TRBD1. The CDR3 runs 17 residues. V lost 1 base to trimming and J lost 1 base; unmatched junction nucleotides: 8. Germline values: CDR1 KGHSH, CDR2 LQKENI. The CDR3 region is CASSPRQGANGNTEAFF. In DNA, the CDR3 is TGTGCCAGCTCACCACGCCAGGGGGCTAACGGGAACACTGAAGCTTTCTTT. Filled out from reference TRBV18 and TRBJ1-1, the complete variable domain reads NAGVMQNPRHLVRRRGQEARLRCSPMKGHSHVYWYRQLPEEGLKFMVYLQKENIIDESGMPKERFSAEFPKEGPSILRIQQVVRGDSAAYFCASSPRQGANGNTEAFFGQGTRLTVV.

This clone was picked up one time. CDR3 nucleotide sequence: TGTGCCAGCAGCTTAGTATATGAGACAGCCTATGGCTACACCTTC. Translating it yields CASSLVYETAYGYTF. This chain links TRBV7-9 with TRBJ1-2; the D gene is possibly TRBD1 (5 bases). CDR3 size: 15 residues. Germline V lookup: CDR1 SEHNR, CDR2 FQNEAQ (reference sequence). With 1 base removed from V and 4 bases from J, the gap between germline ends came to 13 bases.

The chain uses TRBV28 and TRBJ2-3; 14 positions agree with TRBD2. The germline V gene has CDR1 MDHEN and CDR2 SYDVKM. CDR3 length equals 20 residues. V lost 0 bases to trimming and J lost 0 bases; unmatched junction nucleotides: 8. CDR3 nucleotide sequence: TGTGCCAGCAGTTTATGGACTAGCGGGAGGGGGAGGACCAGCACAGATACGCAGTATTTT. The encoded protein is CASSLWTSGRGRTSTDTQYF.

In DNA form, the CDR3 reads TGTGCCAGCAGCTTAGGTCAGGGCAATAAAGCTTTCTTT. Protein: CASSLGQGNKAFF. This chain connects TRBV11-3 to TRBJ1-1; tentatively, D is TRBD1 (5 bases). The V and J ends lost 1 base and 9 bases respectively, with 12 bases between them. CDR1 is SGHNT, CDR2 YENEEA, per germline. The CDR3 totals 13 residues.

The chain has TRBV6-5 and TRBJ2-3; 8 nucleotides line up with TRBD1. Germline V gene lookup returns CDR1 MNHEY and CDR2 SVGAGI. This CDR3 is 13 amino acids long. Trimming cost V 9 bases and J 3 bases; bases outside gene matches: 5. The CDR3 DNA is TGTGCCAGTACGGACAGGGCTACAGATACGCAGTATTTT. Amino acids: CASTDRATDTQYF.